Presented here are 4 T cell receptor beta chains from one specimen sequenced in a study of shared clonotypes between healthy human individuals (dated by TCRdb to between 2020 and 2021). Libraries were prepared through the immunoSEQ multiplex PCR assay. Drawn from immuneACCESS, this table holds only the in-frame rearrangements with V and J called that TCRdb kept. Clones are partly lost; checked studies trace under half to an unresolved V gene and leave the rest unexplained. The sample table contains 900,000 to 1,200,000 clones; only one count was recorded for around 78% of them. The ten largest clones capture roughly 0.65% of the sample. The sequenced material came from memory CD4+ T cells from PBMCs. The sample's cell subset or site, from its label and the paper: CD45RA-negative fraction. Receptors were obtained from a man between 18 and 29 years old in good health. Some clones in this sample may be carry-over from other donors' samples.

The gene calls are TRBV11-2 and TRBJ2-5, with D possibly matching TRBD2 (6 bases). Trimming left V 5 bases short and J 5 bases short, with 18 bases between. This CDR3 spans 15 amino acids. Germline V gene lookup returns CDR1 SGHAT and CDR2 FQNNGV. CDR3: CASSPTRGGKETQYF. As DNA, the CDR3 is TGTGCCAGCAGCCCAACACGTGGCGGGAAGGAGACCCAGTACTTC.

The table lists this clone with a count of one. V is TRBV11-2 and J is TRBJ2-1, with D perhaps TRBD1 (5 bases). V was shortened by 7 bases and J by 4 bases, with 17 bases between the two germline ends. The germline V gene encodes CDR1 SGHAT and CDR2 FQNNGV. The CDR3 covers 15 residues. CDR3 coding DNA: TGTGCCAGCACCATAGACAGCTTTTTGTACAATGAGCAGTTCTTC. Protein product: CASTIDSFLYNEQFF.

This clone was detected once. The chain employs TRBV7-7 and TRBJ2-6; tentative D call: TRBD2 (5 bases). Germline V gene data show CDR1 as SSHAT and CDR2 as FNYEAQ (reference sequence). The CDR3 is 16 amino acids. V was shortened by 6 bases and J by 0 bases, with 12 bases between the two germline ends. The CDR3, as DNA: TGTGCCAGCAGAGGAGGACCAGGCTCTGGGGCCAACGTCCTGACTTTC. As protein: CASRGGPGSGANVLTF.

The CDR3, as DNA: TGTGCCAGCAGCTTAGAGGAGTGGGCAGGGGGCGATTACAACACCATATATTTT. Amino acids: CASSLEEWAGGDYNTIYF. The chain links TRBV7-9 to TRBJ1-3; 8 bases map to TRBD1. The V gene end was trimmed by 1 base and the J gene end by 7 bases; junction bases not matched to a gene: 15. The CDR3 sequence is 18 residues long. Germline CDR1 and CDR2: SEHNR and FQNEAQ (reference sequence).